This T cell receptor beta chain was identified in a study of blood T cell repertoires in COVID-19. Background on the study: Both acute and convalescent COVID-19 samples were obtained from the United States, Italy and Spain. The analysed material was cDNA or gDNA that came from T cells, B-cell-depleted T cells, or PBMCs.

The germline gives CDR1 SGHTA, CDR2 FQGNSA. This CDR3 is 18 amino acids long. V trimming: 5 bases; J trimming: 10 bases; junction bases outside the gene matches: 20. Authors' analysis steps: Reference gene primer amplification gave estimated nucleated cell counts. Here immunoSEQ multiplex PCR was the method, and the copy in TCRdb shows in-frame clones only, minus some. Clone size and the V and J calls come from that table; the DNA yielded D and trimming. Of approximately 89,000 clones listed, about 74% are singletons. The sample was peripheral blood. The V gene is TRBV7-2, the J gene TRBJ2-3; TRBD2 agrees at 11 bases. This TCR derives from a human donor in a cohort sampled during active COVID-19. CDR3 nucleotides: TGTGCCAGCAGCCTCTCCGGGACTAGCGGCCCGTCCGACAGGGCGCAGTATTTT. Protein: CASSLSGTSGPSDRAQYF.